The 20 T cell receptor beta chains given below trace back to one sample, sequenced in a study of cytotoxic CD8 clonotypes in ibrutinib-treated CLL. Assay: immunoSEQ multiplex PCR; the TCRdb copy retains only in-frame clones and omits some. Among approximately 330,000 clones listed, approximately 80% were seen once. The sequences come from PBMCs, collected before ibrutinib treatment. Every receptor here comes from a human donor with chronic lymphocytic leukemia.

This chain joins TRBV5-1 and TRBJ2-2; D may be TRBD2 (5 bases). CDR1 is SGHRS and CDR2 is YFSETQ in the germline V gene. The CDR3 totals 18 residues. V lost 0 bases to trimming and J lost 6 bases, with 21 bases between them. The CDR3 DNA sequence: TGCGCCAGCAGCTTGGCACTAGGTCTAGTTAAGTCTCCCGGGGAGCTGTTTTTT. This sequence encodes CASSLALGLVKSPGELFF.

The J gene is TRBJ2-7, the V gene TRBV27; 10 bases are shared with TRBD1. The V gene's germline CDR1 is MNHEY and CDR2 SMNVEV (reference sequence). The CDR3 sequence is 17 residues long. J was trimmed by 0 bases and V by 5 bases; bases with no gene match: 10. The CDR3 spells CASSRATTGGFSYEQYF. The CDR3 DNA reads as TGTGCCAGCAGTCGCGCCACGACAGGGGGCTTCTCCTACGAGCAGTACTTC.

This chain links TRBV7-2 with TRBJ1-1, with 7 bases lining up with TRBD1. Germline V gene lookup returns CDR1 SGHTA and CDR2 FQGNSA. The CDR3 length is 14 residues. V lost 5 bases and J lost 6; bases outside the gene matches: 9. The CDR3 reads CASSLDRAGAEAFF. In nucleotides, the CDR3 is TGTGCCAGCAGCCTCGACAGGGCGGGAGCTGAAGCTTTCTTT.

DNA for the CDR3: TGTGCCTGGGCCCAATTTGTCAATGAGCAGTTCTTC. Translation: CAWAQFVNEQFF. V is TRBV30 and J is TRBJ2-1; no clear D gene. Germline CDR1 and CDR2: GTSNPN and SVGIG (reference sequence). With 5 bases removed from V and 6 bases from J, the gap between germline ends came to 11 bases. This CDR3 has 12 residues.

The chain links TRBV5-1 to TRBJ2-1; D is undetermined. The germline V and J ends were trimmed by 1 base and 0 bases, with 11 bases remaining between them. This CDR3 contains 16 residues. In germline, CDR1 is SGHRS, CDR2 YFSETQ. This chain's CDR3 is CASSLLGQNSYNEQFF. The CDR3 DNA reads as TGCGCCAGCAGCTTGCTGGGTCAGAACTCCTACAATGAGCAGTTCTTC. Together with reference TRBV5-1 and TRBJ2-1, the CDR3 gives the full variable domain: KAGVTQTPRYLIKTRGQQVTLSCSPISGHRSVSWYQQTPGQGLQFLFEYFSETQRNKGNFPGRFSGRQFSNSRSEMNVSTLELGDSALYLCASSLLGQNSYNEQFFGPGTRLTVL.

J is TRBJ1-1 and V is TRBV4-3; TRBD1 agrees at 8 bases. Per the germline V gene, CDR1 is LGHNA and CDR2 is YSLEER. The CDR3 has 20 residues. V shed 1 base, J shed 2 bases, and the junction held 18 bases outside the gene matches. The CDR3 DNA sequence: TGCGCCAGCAGCCAAGTCCTTGTGGTGCAGGGGGCGGATTTCAACACTGAAGCTTTCTTT. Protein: CASSQVLVVQGADFNTEAFF.

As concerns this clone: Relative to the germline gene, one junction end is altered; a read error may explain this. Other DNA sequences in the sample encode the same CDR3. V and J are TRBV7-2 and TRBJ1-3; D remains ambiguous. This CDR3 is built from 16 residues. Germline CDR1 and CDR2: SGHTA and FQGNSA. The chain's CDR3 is CASSPRTVLSGNTIYF. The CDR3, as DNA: TGCGCCAGCAGCCCACGGACGGTTCTCTCTGGAAACACCATATATTTT.

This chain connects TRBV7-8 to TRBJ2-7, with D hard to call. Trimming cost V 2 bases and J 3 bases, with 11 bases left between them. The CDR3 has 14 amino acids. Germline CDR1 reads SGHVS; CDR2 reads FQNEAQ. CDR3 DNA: TGTGCCAGCAGCTTACTTCCCCACAACTACGAGCAGTACTTC. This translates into CASSLLPHNYEQYF. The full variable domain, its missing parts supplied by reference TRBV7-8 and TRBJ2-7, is GAGVSQSPRYKVAKRGQDVALRCDPISGHVSLFWYQQALGQGPEFLTYFQNEAQLDKSGLPSDRFFAERPEGSVSTLKIQRTQQEDSAVYLCASSLLPHNYEQYFGPGTRLTVT.

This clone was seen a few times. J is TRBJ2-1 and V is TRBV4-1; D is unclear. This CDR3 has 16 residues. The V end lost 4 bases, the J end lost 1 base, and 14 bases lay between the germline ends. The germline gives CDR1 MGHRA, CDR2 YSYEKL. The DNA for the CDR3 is TGCGCCAGCAGCCCCTCAATTAGCCTTTCCTACAATGAGCAGTTCTTC. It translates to CASSPSISLSYNEQFF.

CDR3 amino acids: CASSSTSGRADTQYF. In nucleotides, the CDR3 is TGTGCCAGCAGCTCCACTAGCGGGAGGGCAGATACGCAGTATTTT. This chain connects TRBV11-2 to TRBJ2-3; 13 nucleotides align to TRBD2. The junction had 2 bases not matched to a gene; V was cut back by 4 bases and J by 4 bases. The CDR3 has 15 amino acids. Germline loops: CDR1 SGHAT, CDR2 FQNNGV.

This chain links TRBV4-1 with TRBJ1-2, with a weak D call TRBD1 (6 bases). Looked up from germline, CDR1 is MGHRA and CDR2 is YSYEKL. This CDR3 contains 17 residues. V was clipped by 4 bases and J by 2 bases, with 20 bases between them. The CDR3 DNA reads TGCGCCAGCAGCCCCCGGGGGGGGCCGACTGCCAACTATGGCTACACCTTC. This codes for CASSPRGGPTANYGYTF.

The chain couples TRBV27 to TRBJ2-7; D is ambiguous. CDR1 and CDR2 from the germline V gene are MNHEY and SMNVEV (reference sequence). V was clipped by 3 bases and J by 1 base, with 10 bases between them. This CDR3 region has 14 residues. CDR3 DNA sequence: TGTGCCAGCAGTTTCGCCGACGGATCCTACGAGCAGTACTTC. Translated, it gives CASSFADGSYEQYF.

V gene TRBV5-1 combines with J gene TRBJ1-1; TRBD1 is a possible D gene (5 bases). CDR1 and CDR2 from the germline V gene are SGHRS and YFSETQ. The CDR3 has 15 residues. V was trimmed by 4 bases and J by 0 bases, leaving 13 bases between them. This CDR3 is CASSLNGGMNTEAFF. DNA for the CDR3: TGCGCCAGCAGCCTCAATGGGGGGATGAACACTGAAGCTTTCTTT.

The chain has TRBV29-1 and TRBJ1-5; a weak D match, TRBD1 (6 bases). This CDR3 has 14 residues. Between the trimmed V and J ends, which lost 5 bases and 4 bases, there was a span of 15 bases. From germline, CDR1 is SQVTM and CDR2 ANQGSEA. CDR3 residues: CSVSGGGLNQPQHF. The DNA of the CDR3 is TGCAGCGTTTCAGGAGGGGGGCTGAATCAGCCCCAGCATTTT.

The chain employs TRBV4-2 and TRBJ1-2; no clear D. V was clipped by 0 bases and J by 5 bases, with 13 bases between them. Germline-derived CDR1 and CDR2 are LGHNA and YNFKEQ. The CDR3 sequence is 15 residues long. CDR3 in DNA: TGTGCCAGCAGCCAAGAGGCTGGGATCTTTTATGGCTACACCTTC. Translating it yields CASSQEAGIFYGYTF.

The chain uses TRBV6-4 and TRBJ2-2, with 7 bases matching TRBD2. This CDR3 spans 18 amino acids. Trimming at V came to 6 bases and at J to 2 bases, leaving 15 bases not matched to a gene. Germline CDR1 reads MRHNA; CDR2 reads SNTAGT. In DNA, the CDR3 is TGTGCCAGCAGAACATACTACCCCGGGACTATAAACACCGGGGAGCTGTTTTTT. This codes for CASRTYYPGTINTGELFF.

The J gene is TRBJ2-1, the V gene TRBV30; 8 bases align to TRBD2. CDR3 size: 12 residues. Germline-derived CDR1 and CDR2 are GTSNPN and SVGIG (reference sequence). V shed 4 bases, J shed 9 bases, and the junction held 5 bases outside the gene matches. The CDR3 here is CAWTPGGAEQFF. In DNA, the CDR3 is TGTGCCTGGACCCCGGGGGGGGCTGAGCAGTTCTTC.

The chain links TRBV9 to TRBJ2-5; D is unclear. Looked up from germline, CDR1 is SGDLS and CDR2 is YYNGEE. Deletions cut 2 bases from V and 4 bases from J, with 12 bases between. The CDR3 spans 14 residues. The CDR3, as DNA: TGTGCCAGCAGCGTTGGCGGTTTTCGAGAGACCCAGTACTTC. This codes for CASSVGGFRETQYF. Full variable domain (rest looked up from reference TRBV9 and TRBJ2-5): DSGVTQTPKHLITATGQRVTLRCSPRSGDLSVYWYQQSLDQGLQFLIQYYNGEERAKGNILERFSAQQFPDLHSELNLSSLELGDSALYFCASSVGGFRETQYFGPGTRLLVL.

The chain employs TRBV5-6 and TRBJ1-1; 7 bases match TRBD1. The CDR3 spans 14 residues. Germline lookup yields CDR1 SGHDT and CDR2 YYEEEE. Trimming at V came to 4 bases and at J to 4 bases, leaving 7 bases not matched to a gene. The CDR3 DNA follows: TGTGCCAGCAGCCGGACAGGTCGTGGCACTGAAGCTTTCTTT. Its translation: CASSRTGRGTEAFF.

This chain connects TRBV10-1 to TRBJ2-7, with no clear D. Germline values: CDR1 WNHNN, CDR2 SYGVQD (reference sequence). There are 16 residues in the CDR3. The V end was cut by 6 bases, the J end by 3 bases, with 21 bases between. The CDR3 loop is CASRCLNMGLIYEQYF. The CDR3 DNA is TGCGCCAGCAGGTGTTTAAATATGGGCTTAATCTACGAGCAGTACTTC.